This T cell receptor beta chain was identified in a study of OX40 agonist ivuxolimab in advanced cancers. About the study: Melanoma, hepatocellular carcinoma, head and neck or renal cell cancer occurred in dose-escalation patients. Three patients, one with hepatocellular carcinoma and two with cutaneous melanoma, responded partially. General study findings and limits: Partial responders at 0.1-3.0 mg/kg had among the lowest clonal expansion.

Comments on this clone: Its antigen is undetermined.

Per the germline V gene, CDR1 is LNHDA and CDR2 is SQIVND (reference sequence). This CDR3 region has 15 residues. Trimming stripped 5 bases from V and 2 bases from J, with 13 bases between. Clones were read by immunoSEQ multiplex PCR, and TCRdb kept only the in-frame ones, dropping some. In the table there are 45,000 to 55,000 clones, roughly 92% of which are singletons. The sample was CD4+ or CD8+ T cells sorted from blood, taken in a trial of the OX40 agonist ivuxolimab. The source is an adult with an advanced solid tumor such as melanoma, head and neck, liver or kidney cancer. The chain employs TRBV19 and TRBJ1-5; D not certain. The CDR3, as DNA: TGTGCCAGTAGTCCGGCCAGGAGAGGCAATCAGCCCCAGCATTTT. Protein: CASSPARRGNQPQHF.